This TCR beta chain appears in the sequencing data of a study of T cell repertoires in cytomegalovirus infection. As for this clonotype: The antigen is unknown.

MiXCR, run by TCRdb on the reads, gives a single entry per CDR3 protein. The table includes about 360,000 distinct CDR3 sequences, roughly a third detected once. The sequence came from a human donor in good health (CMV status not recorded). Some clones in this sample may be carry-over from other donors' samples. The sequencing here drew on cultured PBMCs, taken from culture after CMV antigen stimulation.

CDR3 protein: CSVESGRSNEQFF. In DNA form, the CDR3 reads TGCAGCGTTGAGAGCGGGAGGAGCAATGAGCAGTTCTTC. This chain connects TRBV29-1 to TRBJ2-1; 9 nucleotides agree with TRBD2. The germline V gene encodes CDR1 SQVTM and CDR2 ANQGSEA. V was pared by 3 bases and J by 6 bases, with 3 bases of the junction left unmatched. The CDR3 is made up of 13 amino acids.